This is a list of T cell receptor beta chains from one sample in a study of cytomegalovirus exposure and HLA in healthy donors. TCRdb keeps only in-frame clones here, not all; method: immunoSEQ multiplex PCR. The sample shows 210,000 or so clones, over 65% of them seen only once. What was sequenced was PBMCs. These receptors all stem from a man aged 35 to 55 in good health and CMV-seronegative. Each CDR3 is given with its conserved first and last residue.

TRBV5-1	TRBJ2-5	CASSLAVGGNQETQYF
TRBV5-4	TRBJ2-7	CASSPRTSGSQYEQYF
TRBV7-9	TRBJ1-2	CASSFATGNLIGGYTF
TRBV2	TRBJ1-2	CASSAPTGLNYGYTF
TRBV29-1	TRBJ2-7	CSVARDITYEQYF
TRBV19	TRBJ2-7	CASSNRAYEQYF
TRBV29-1	TRBJ2-5	CSVDERGNQETQYF
TRBV5-4	TRBJ2-1	CASSVIAGALDEQFF
TRBV5-8	TRBJ1-6	CASSPVIGSYNSPLHF
TRBV2	TRBJ2-1	CASSENTLNEQFF
TRBV18	TRBJ1-2	CASSPQAGGLYGYTF
TRBV27	TRBJ2-2	CASSLSRLGELFF
TRBV27	TRBJ1-1	CASHRQGITEAFF
TRBV5-1	TRBJ2-5	CASSPPGTGWETQYF
TRBV6-5	TRBJ1-3	CASSSGSGNTIYF
TRBV7-2	TRBJ2-7	CASSEYPGLALYEQYF
TRBV6-1	TRBJ1-5	CASRMGQGPSQPQHF
TRBV7-3	TRBJ2-3	CASSPSGPPETQYF
TRBV29-1	TRBJ2-1	CSVPAPGDEQFF
TRBV27	TRBJ2-5	CASSRAGTGAKEAQYF
TRBV4-1	TRBJ1-1	CASSFSGAKNTEAFF
TRBV6-1	TRBJ2-5	CASNFPVETQYF
TRBV5-1	TRBJ2-3	CASSFLRQGLDTQYF
TRBV4-3	TRBJ2-2	CASSQDRVRGWELFF
TRBV5-1	TRBJ2-1	CASSLGPLSAGALYNEQFF
TRBV27	TRBJ2-7	CASSLAGGLEQYF
TRBV18	TRBJ1-1	CASSPPDTNTEAFF
TRBV7-9	TRBJ2-4	CASSLGLARAKNIQYF
TRBV28	TRBJ1-5	CASSFRDRGRGNQPQHF
TRBV5-1	TRBJ1-4	CASSLGGVNEKLFF
TRBV27	TRBJ2-7	CASSLPGQGFYEQYF
TRBV7-3	TRBJ2-1	CASSVRGGNNEQFF
TRBV7-9	TRBJ2-7	CASSPGVAVYEQYF
TRBV9	TRBJ1-3	CASSVEESSGNTIYF
TRBV30	TRBJ1-5	CAWSQGSNQPQHF
TRBV7-2	TRBJ2-7	CASSLVRGAYEQYF
TRBV19	TRBJ1-5	CASSQQGASQPQHF
TRBV10-3	TRBJ2-1	CAISESGAEQFF
TRBV5-4	TRBJ2-1	CASSRDRGRNEQFF
TRBV12-5	TRBJ2-7	CASGLVPRGPSSYEQYF
TRBV4-3	TRBJ2-3	CASSQDRASAPPSSTQYF